This T cell receptor (beta chain) is from a study of blood T cell repertoires in COVID-19. The overall study: The United States, Italy and Spain provided the acute and convalescent COVID-19 samples. T cells, B-cell-depleted T cells, or PBMCs supplied cDNA or gDNA.

V was pared by 4 bases and J by 7 bases, with 7 bases of the junction left unmatched. Germline CDR1 reads MGHRA; CDR2 reads YSYEKL. The CDR3 totals 14 residues. In the original processing: Amplification of reference gene primers was used by the study to estimate nucleated cell counts. The assay was immunoSEQ multiplex PCR, and TCRdb's table has in-frame clones only and misses some. Clone size and V and J calls were adopted from that table, with D and trimming inferred from the DNA. The sample contains some 110,000 clones, approximately 80% of which appear only once. The specimen sequenced was peripheral blood. V is TRBV4-1 and J is TRBJ2-4, with TRBD1 matching 7 bases. This clonotype was sampled from a woman in her sixties or seventies with acute or convalescent COVID-19. Here the CDR3 reads CASSRNQGVNIQYF. The CDR3 coding sequence is TGCGCCAGCAGCCGGAATCAGGGGGTGAACATTCAGTACTTC.